These 22 T cell receptor beta chains came from one sample sequenced in a study of blood T cell repertoires in COVID-19. Generated by immunoSEQ multiplex PCR, the TCRdb table keeps only in-frame clones and is missing some. The sample carries about 74,000 clones, roughly 70% recorded once. Sequences were obtained from peripheral blood. The receptors derive from a man in his 70s with acute or convalescent COVID-19.

The CDR3 DNA reads as TGTGCCACCAGTGATACACGACGACAGTCCGGGGAGCTGTTTTTT. Residues: CATSDTRRQSGELFF. The chain couples TRBV24-1 to TRBJ2-2; a weak D match, TRBD1 (5 bases). Germline-derived CDR1 and CDR2 are KGHDR and SFDVKD. The V and J ends lost 3 bases and 6 bases respectively, with 13 bases between them. The CDR3 runs to 15 residues.

The chain couples TRBV29-1 to TRBJ1-5, with D perhaps matching TRBD1 (5 bases). V lost 7 bases and J lost 4, with 14 bases in between. Germline lookup yields CDR1 SQVTM and CDR2 ANQGSEA. This CDR3 contains 13 residues. CDR3 bases: TGCAGCGCCAGTTCGGGGGTAAATCAGCCCCAGCATTTT. Its translation: CSASSGVNQPQHF.

V is TRBV19 and J is TRBJ2-7; 10 nucleotides match TRBD1. Germline-derived CDR1 and CDR2 are LNHDA and SQIVND (reference sequence). The V gene end was trimmed by 4 bases and the J gene end by 9 bases; junction bases not matched to a gene: 3. The CDR3 is made up of 12 amino acids. CDR3 DNA sequence: TGTGCCAGTAGTAGACAGGGGGCCGGGCAGTACTTC. Protein: CASSRQGAGQYF.

V is TRBV5-1 and J is TRBJ2-3; D may be TRBD1 (5 bases). The CDR3 consists of 16 residues. V lost 0 bases and J 5 bases, leaving 16 bases between the germline ends. The germline V gene has CDR1 SGHRS and CDR2 YFSETQ. CDR3 sequence: CASSLAKGSFGDTQYF. Here the CDR3 DNA reads TGCGCCAGCAGCTTGGCGAAGGGGTCGTTTGGAGATACGCAGTATTTT.

The V and J genes are TRBV7-2 and TRBJ2-7; a possible D gene is TRBD1 (5 bases). Deletions cut 5 bases from V and 1 base from J, with 15 bases between. The CDR3 has 15 amino acids. Germline lookup yields CDR1 SGHTA and CDR2 FQGNSA. DNA for the CDR3: TGTGCCAGCAGCGATAAAGGGGCACTTTCCTACGAGCAGTACTTC. Translation: CASSDKGALSYEQYF.

V usage is TRBV7-9 and J usage is TRBJ2-7; TRBD1 matches at 7 bases. This CDR3 contains 13 residues. Germline CDR1 reads SEHNR; CDR2 reads FQNEAQ (reference sequence). V was clipped by 4 bases and J by 5 bases; unmatched bases: 5. The CDR3 is CASSSDRDHEQYF. As DNA, the CDR3 is TGTGCCAGCAGCTCCGACAGGGACCACGAGCAGTACTTC.

The J gene is TRBJ2-7, the V gene TRBV3-1 (or the pseudogene TRBV3-2); D is unresolved. The germline V gene encodes CDR1 LGHDT and CDR2 YNNKEL (reference sequence). The CDR3 totals 16 residues. V was shortened by 0 bases and J by 3 bases, with 15 bases between the two germline ends. CDR3 sequence: CASSQDLAVPFYEQYF. CDR3 DNA sequence: TGTGCCAGCAGCCAAGATTTGGCGGTCCCTTTCTACGAGCAGTACTTC.

The table lists this clone with a few counts. J is TRBJ1-2 and V is TRBV5-8; a weak D match, TRBD1 (5 bases). Trimming took 0 bases from V and 0 from J, leaving 9 bases between them. The V gene's germline CDR1 is SGHTS and CDR2 YDEGEE. The CDR3 consists of 15 residues. The CDR3 spells CASSLAGTSNYGYTF. CDR3 bases: TGTGCCAGCAGCTTGGCTGGGACTTCTAACTATGGCTACACCTTC.

The chain employs TRBV5-6 and TRBJ2-1, with a tentative D call TRBD2 (7 bases). The CDR3 covers 12 residues. Germline V gene sequence: CDR1 SGHDT, CDR2 YYEEEE. V was cut by 1 base and J by 9 bases, with 8 bases left in between. The CDR3 DNA reads TGTGCCAGCAGCTTGCGGGGGGCTGAGCAGTTCTTC. Translating gives CASSLRGAEQFF.

This clone was seen only a few times. The same CDR3 also results from other DNA sequences found in this sample. The genes are TRBV7-9 and TRBJ2-2; no clear D. V lost 3 bases to trimming and J lost 8 bases, with 4 bases between them. Germline CDR1 and CDR2: SEHNR and FQNEAQ (reference sequence). CDR3 length: 11 amino acids. CDR3: CASSFLGELFF. The CDR3 nucleotides read TGTGCCAGCAGCTTTTTAGGGGAGCTGTTTTTT.

This chain uses TRBV5-1 with TRBJ1-1; perhaps TRBD1 as D (5 bases). Trimming removed 4 bases from V and 4 bases from J, with 11 bases in between. The CDR3 is made up of 13 amino acids. Germline CDR1 and CDR2: SGHRS and YFSETQ. CDR3 amino acids: CASSASGSTEAFF. The CDR3 coding sequence is TGCGCCAGCAGCGCTTCAGGGTCCACTGAAGCTTTCTTT.

V gene TRBV11-2 combines with J gene TRBJ2-1; TRBD2 aligns across 8 bases. J lost 10 bases, V lost 7 bases, and 9 bases had no gene match. The CDR3 has 13 amino acids. CDR1 and CDR2 from the germline V gene are SGHAT and FQNNGV. Here the CDR3 DNA reads TGTGCCAGCACCCCGGGAGGGCGGCAGGAGCAGTTCTTC. Amino acid sequence: CASTPGGRQEQFF.

Note on this clone: This sample also contains other DNA sequences that code for the same CDR3. This chain joins TRBV12-3 or TRBV12-4 and TRBJ1-1, with unresolved D. V lost 5 bases and J lost 4, with 11 bases in between. The CDR3 spans 13 residues. The CDR3 region has the DNA TGTGCCAGCAGTCTCGCCCGGGGCACTGAAGCTTTCTTT. Translation gives CASSLARGTEAFF.

As DNA, the CDR3 is TGTGCCAGCAGCTTACAGGGGGCCTACGAGCAGTACTTC. Protein: CASSLQGAYEQYF. The chain employs TRBV13 and TRBJ2-7, with 7 bases lining up with TRBD1. CDR1 and CDR2 from the germline V gene are PRHDT and FYEKMQ (reference sequence). This CDR3 spans 13 amino acids. J gave up 2 bases and V 2 bases, and 0 bases lay outside the gene matches. The whole variable domain, filled in from reference TRBV13 and TRBJ2-7, reads AAGVIQSPRHLIKEKRETATLKCYPIPRHDTVYWYQQGPGQDPQFLISFYEKMQSDKGSIPDRFSAQQFSDYHSELNMSSLELGDSALYFCASSLQGAYEQYFGPGTRLTVT.

V usage is TRBV15 and J usage is TRBJ2-7; a possible D gene is TRBD1 (6 bases). V was clipped by 0 bases and J by 0 bases, with 9 bases between them. Per the germline V gene, CDR1 is LNHNV and CDR2 is YYDKDF (reference sequence). The CDR3 totals 15 residues. In DNA, the CDR3 is TGTGCCACCAGCAGAGATCAGGGGAGCTCCTACGAGCAGTACTTC. This translates into CATSRDQGSSYEQYF.

The chain uses TRBV28 and TRBJ1-5, with D possibly TRBD1 on 6 matching bases. CDR1 is MDHEN, CDR2 SYDVKM, per germline. The V gene lost 3 bases and the J gene lost 1 base, with 10 bases spanning the gap. The CDR3 is made up of 15 amino acids. DNA for the CDR3: TGTGCCAGCAGTTTCCGTCAGGGGAGCAATCAGCCCCAGCATTTT. It translates to CASSFRQGSNQPQHF. The whole variable domain, filled in from reference TRBV28 and TRBJ1-5, reads DVKVTQSSRYLVKRTGEKVFLECVQDMDHENMFWYRQDPGLGLRLIYFSYDVKMKEKGDIPEGYSVSREKKERFSLILESASTNQTSMYLCASSFRQGSNQPQHFGDGTRLSIL.

There are a few counts of this clone. V gene TRBV3-1 (or the pseudogene TRBV3-2) combines with J gene TRBJ2-5; the D gene is possibly TRBD1 (6 bases). The CDR3 runs 15 residues. CDR1 is LGHDT and CDR2 is YNNKEL in the germline V gene (reference sequence). The V gene lost 4 bases and the J gene lost 5 bases, with 17 bases spanning the gap. The DNA for the CDR3 is TGTGCCAGCAGCCCCTCCCAGGGGAGAGGGGAGACCCAGTACTTC. Its protein is CASSPSQGRGETQYF.

The chain recombines TRBV7-9 with TRBJ2-2; 9 bases align to TRBD1. The germline V gene has CDR1 SEHNR and CDR2 FQNEAQ (reference sequence). J lost 3 bases, V lost 5 bases, and 13 bases had no gene match. The length of the CDR3 is 18 residues. In DNA, the CDR3 is TGTGCCAGCAGCCCCCGCCGCCCGGGACAGGGTTACACCGGGGAGCTGTTTTTT. Its translation: CASSPRRPGQGYTGELFF.

J is TRBJ2-7 and V is TRBV7-2, with 7 positions matching TRBD2. From germline, CDR1 is SGHTA and CDR2 FQGNSA. V trimming: 5 bases; J trimming: 2 bases; junction bases outside the gene matches: 3. CDR3 length: 13 amino acids. CDR3: CASSVAGAYEQYF. CDR3 in DNA: TGTGCCAGCAGCGTCGCGGGGGCCTACGAGCAGTACTTC.

V and J are TRBV7-2 and TRBJ2-1; D is ambiguous. From germline, CDR1 is SGHTA and CDR2 FQGNSA. V was trimmed by 2 bases and J by 0 bases, leaving 8 bases between them. CDR3 length equals 15 residues. The CDR3 is CASSLFFGSYNEQFF. CDR3 nucleotides: TGTGCCAGCAGCTTATTTTTCGGCTCCTACAATGAGCAGTTCTTC.

In this sample, this clone turned up once. Germline and junction disagree at one end, which may indicate a read error. The J gene is TRBJ1-1, the V gene TRBV28; TRBD1 aligns across 7 bases. CDR1 is MDHEN and CDR2 is SYDVKM in the germline V gene. The CDR3 consists of 15 residues. CDR3 coding DNA: TGTGCCAGCAGTTTCCTGACAGGGAGGAACGCTGAAGCTTTCTTT. Translating it yields CASSFLTGRNAEAFF. Full variable domain (outside the CDR3, taken from reference TRBV28 and TRBJ1-1): DVKVTQSSRYLVKRTGEKVFLECVQDMDHENMFWYRQDPGLGLRLIYFSYDVKMKEKGDIPEGYSVSREKKERFSLILESASTNQTSMYLCASSFLTGRNAEAFFGQGTRLTVV.

The chain joins TRBV3-1 (or the pseudogene TRBV3-2) to TRBJ1-6; no definite D call. V lost 5 bases to trimming and J lost 5 bases, with 7 bases between them. The CDR3 length is 13 residues. The V gene's germline CDR1 is LGHDT and CDR2 YNNKEL (reference sequence). CDR3 nucleotides: TGTGCCAGCAGCGCGGTAAATAATTCACCCCTCCACTTT. As protein: CASSAVNNSPLHF.